This entry lists 18 T cell receptor beta chains sequenced from one sample in a study of radiotherapy plus CTLA-4 blockade in lung cancer. The data were produced by immunoSEQ multiplex PCR, yet TCRdb's version contains in-frame clones alone and is incomplete. The sample records more than 95,000 clones, 78% being singletons. The material sequenced was peripheral blood, taken from a patient treated with radiotherapy plus ipilimumab. The receptors shown here come from a human donor with non-small cell lung cancer who had a partial response to radiotherapy plus ipilimumab.

This sequence joins TRBV7-8 and TRBJ2-7; 7 nucleotides line up with TRBD1. The CDR3 totals 16 residues. Trimming took 1 base from V and 5 from J; bases not matched to a gene: 11. Germline assignment: CDR1 SGHVS and CDR2 FQNEAQ. CDR3 sequence reads: CASSLVGGMRNDEQYV. CDR3 DNA: TGTGCCAGCAGCTTAGTAGGGGGCATGAGGAACGACGAGCAGTACGTC.

This clone showed up just once. The rearrangement joins TRBV6-5 to TRBJ2-7, with 11 bases identical to TRBD2. Germline CDR1 reads MNHEY; CDR2 reads SVGAGI. The trim removed 4 bases at V and 6 bases at J, leaving 8 bases unmatched. There are 15 residues in the CDR3. The CDR3 loop reads CASSFTSGRGLEQYF. The CDR3 nucleotides are TGTGCCAGCAGTTTTACTAGCGGGAGAGGACTCGAGCAGTACTTC.

This clone was picked up a small number of times. The CDR3 DNA reads as TGTGCCAGCAGTTTTCCAACAGGGGGCAACTATGGCTACACCTTC. The encoded protein is CASSFPTGGNYGYTF. The chain has TRBV28 and TRBJ1-2; 9 bases match TRBD1. The CDR3 extends over 15 amino acids. Germline V lookup: CDR1 MDHEN, CDR2 SYDVKM. Trimming took 3 bases from V and 2 from J; bases not matched to a gene: 4.

This clone was picked up a small number of times. The chain couples TRBV28 to TRBJ1-1; TRBD1 matches at 10 bases. The germline CDR1 and CDR2 sequences are MDHEN and SYDVKM. V lost 5 bases to trimming and J lost 4 bases; unmatched junction nucleotides: 4. The CDR3 runs 14 residues. CDR3 in DNA: TGTGCCAGCAGTCGGACAGGGGGTTCCACTGAAGCTTTCTTT. It yields the protein CASSRTGGSTEAFF.

The rearrangement uses TRBV20-1 and TRBJ1-2; D gene unclear. Per the germline V gene, CDR1 is DFQATT and CDR2 is SNEGSKA (reference sequence). The CDR3 length is 10 residues. The CDR3 DNA follows: TGCAGCGCTCGTAACTATGGCTACACCTTC. This encodes CSARNYGYTF.

This clone was seen a few times. V usage is TRBV6-6 and J usage is TRBJ1-1, with D possibly matching TRBD1 (6 bases). This CDR3 is 14 amino acids long. Germline V gene sequence: CDR1 MNHNY, CDR2 SVGAGI (reference sequence). Trimming stripped 7 bases from V and 7 bases from J, with 19 bases between. This CDR3 is CASILPGTKREAFF. The CDR3 nucleotides read TGTGCCAGCATCCTCCCCGGGACAAAACGTGAAGCTTTCTTT.

The chain is built from TRBV7-2 and TRBJ2-5; 7 nucleotides match TRBD1. V lost 2 bases to trimming and J lost 7 bases; unmatched junction nucleotides: 13. CDR1 SGHTA and CDR2 FQGNSA come from the germline V gene. The length of the CDR3 is 16 residues. The DNA of the CDR3 is TGTGCCAGCAGCTTATGGGGGACAGCCATGGAAGGGACCCAGTACTTC. This encodes CASSLWGTAMEGTQYF. Drawing the rest from reference TRBV7-2 and TRBJ2-5, the complete variable domain is GAGVSQSPSNKVTEKGKDVELRCDPISGHTALYWYRQSLGQGLEFLIYFQGNSAPDKSGLPSDRFSAERTGGSVSTLTIQRTQQEDSAVYLCASSLWGTAMEGTQYFGPGTRLLVL.

The J gene is TRBJ2-1, the V gene TRBV7-2; the D is unclear. The V end lost 0 bases, the J end lost 10 bases, and 10 bases lay between the germline ends. Germline lookup yields CDR1 SGHTA and CDR2 FQGNSA. CDR3 length: 13 residues. The CDR3 region is CASSLALSAEQFF. The CDR3 bases are TGTGCCAGCAGCTTAGCGTTAAGCGCGGAGCAGTTCTTC.

This sequence joins TRBV18 and TRBJ1-2; tentatively, D is TRBD1 (5 bases). The CDR3 loop spans 17 amino acids. The ends were cut back, 0 bases at V and 5 bases at J, with 19 bases in the middle. CDR1 is KGHSH, CDR2 LQKENI, per germline. The CDR3 here is CASSPPVRVQTHYGYTF. Here the CDR3 DNA reads TGTGCCAGCTCACCACCGGTCAGGGTCCAAACCCATTATGGCTACACCTTC. The complete variable domain, with remaining parts taken from reference TRBV18 and TRBJ1-2, reads NAGVMQNPRHLVRRRGQEARLRCSPMKGHSHVYWYRQLPEEGLKFMVYLQKENIIDESGMPKERFSAEFPKEGPSILRIQQVVRGDSAAYFCASSPPVRVQTHYGYTFGSGTRLTVV.

The rearrangement uses TRBV6-6 and TRBJ1-2, with TRBD1 identical over 7 bases. After removal of 6 bases from V and 7 bases from J, the junction contained 8 bases not matched to a gene. Germline V gene lookup returns CDR1 MNHNY and CDR2 SVGAGI (reference sequence). The CDR3 length is 13 residues. CDR3: CASSPEGQLGYTF. The CDR3 DNA sequence: TGTGCCAGCAGCCCCGAGGGACAGCTTGGCTACACCTTC.

The chain is built from TRBV7-3 and TRBJ2-1; 10 bases align to TRBD2. The CDR3 is made up of 14 amino acids. Germline V CDR1 and CDR2: SGHTA, FQGTGA. V lost 5 bases and J lost 4; bases outside the gene matches: 2. The DNA of the CDR3 is TGTGCCAGCAGCGGGACTAGCGATTACAATGAGCAGTTCTTC. Translated: CASSGTSDYNEQFF.

This clone was found a few times. Other DNA variants within this sample encode the same CDR3. The chain links TRBV6-1 to TRBJ1-3; D gene uncertain. Trimming removed 6 bases from V and 4 bases from J, with 7 bases in between. Germline assignment: CDR1 MNHNS and CDR2 SASEGT. This CDR3 is 12 amino acids long. DNA for the CDR3: TGTGCCAGCAGCTTAGTCGGAAACACCATATATTTT. Translated, it gives CASSLVGNTIYF.

The chain combines TRBV30 with TRBJ2-5; TRBD1 agrees at 9 bases. The CDR3 spans 13 residues. Germline loops: CDR1 GTSNPN, CDR2 SVGIG (reference sequence). J gave up 5 bases and V 5 bases, and 6 bases lay outside the gene matches. CDR3: CAWDRGRRETQYF. The CDR3 bases are TGTGCCTGGGACAGGGGGAGAAGGGAGACCCAGTACTTC.

The chain recombines TRBV6-1 with TRBJ1-1, with TRBD1 matching over 7 bases. The germline V gene encodes CDR1 MNHNS and CDR2 SASEGT. The CDR3 has 16 residues. With V trimmed by 1 base and J by 3 bases, 8 bases remained unmatched. CDR3 protein: CASSEGQGGVDTEAFF. In nucleotides, the CDR3 is TGTGCCAGCAGTGAAGGACAGGGTGGGGTGGACACTGAAGCTTTCTTT.

The chain has TRBV6-1 and TRBJ2-3, with a weak D call TRBD1 (7 bases). There are 16 residues in the CDR3. V gave up 0 bases and J gave up 5 bases, with 15 bases separating them. Looked up from germline, CDR1 is MNHNS and CDR2 is SASEGT. CDR3 sequence: CASSEAQGGGRDTQYF. CDR3 DNA: TGTGCCAGCAGTGAAGCGCAGGGGGGAGGTAGAGATACGCAGTATTTT.

The chain joins TRBV25-1 to TRBJ1-1, with TRBD1 matching over 9 bases. Germline CDR1 reads MGHDK; CDR2 reads SYGVNS. V lost 6 bases, J lost 5 bases, and 7 bases stayed unmatched. The CDR3 runs 14 residues. CDR3 DNA sequence: TGTGCCAGCAGCGAGACAGGGGGGAGAACTGAAGCTTTCTTT. The encoded protein is CASSETGGRTEAFF.

This chain connects TRBV27 to TRBJ2-3; 7 nucleotides align to TRBD2. J was trimmed by 5 bases and V by 3 bases; bases with no gene match: 5. There are 14 residues in the CDR3. Germline CDR1 is MNHEY and CDR2 is SMNVEV (reference sequence). CDR3 sequence reads: CASSLIAGVDTQYF. The CDR3 DNA reads TGTGCCAGCAGTTTGATCGCGGGAGTAGATACGCAGTATTTT.

This clone has more than one count but fewer than ten. The chain carries TRBV28 and TRBJ1-1; D might be TRBD1 (5 bases). CDR3 length equals 15 residues. Germline lookup yields CDR1 MDHEN and CDR2 SYDVKM. V lost 2 bases to trimming and J lost 1 base, with 11 bases between them. The CDR3 nucleotides read TGTGCCAGCAGTTTAGGAGGGGCAAGGAACACTGAAGCTTTCTTT. It is translated as CASSLGGARNTEAFF.